Below are 25 T cell receptor beta chains sequenced from a single sample in a study of blood T cell repertoires in COVID-19. Produced via immunoSEQ multiplex PCR; TCRdb's table is partial and in-frame only. The sample has roughly 52,000 clones; approximately 89% are singletons. The sequenced sample was peripheral blood. The receptors here all came from a woman at least 80 years old with acute or convalescent COVID-19.

The CDR3 sequence is CASSRWDRESGYEQYF. The CDR3 nucleotides are TGTGCCAGCAGCCGTTGGGACAGGGAATCTGGCTACGAGCAGTACTTC. The chain recombines TRBV7-9 with TRBJ2-7, with 9 positions matching TRBD1. The germline gives CDR1 SEHNR, CDR2 FQNEAQ (reference sequence). V trimming: 5 bases; J trimming: 3 bases; junction bases outside the gene matches: 11. CDR3 length equals 16 residues.

This chain links TRBV6-1 with TRBJ2-5; weak D call: TRBD2 (7 bases). The CDR3 has 15 amino acids. Germline loops: CDR1 MNHNS, CDR2 SASEGT. Trimming left V 3 bases short and J 4 bases short, with 15 bases between. Here the CDR3 reads CASSEGGLERETQYF. In nucleotides, the CDR3 is TGTGCCAGCAGTGAGGGGGGGCTGGAAAGAGAGACCCAGTACTTC.

The gene calls are TRBV7-8 and TRBJ2-2; TRBD2 matches 10 bases. The CDR3 has 15 amino acids. Germline assignment: CDR1 SGHVS and CDR2 FQNEAQ. The trim removed 5 bases at V and 7 bases at J, leaving 7 bases unmatched. DNA for the CDR3: TGTGCCAGCAGCAAAAGCGGGGGGGCAAGCGGGGAGCTGTTTTTT. Its protein is CASSKSGGASGELFF.

This sequence joins TRBV18 and TRBJ1-5, with D maybe TRBD1 (5 bases). This CDR3 is 15 amino acids long. Trimming cost V 3 bases and J 5 bases, with 14 bases left between them. The germline V gene encodes CDR1 KGHSH and CDR2 LQKENI. CDR3 in DNA: TGTGCCAGCTCACCGAATCAGGGAGGGGATCAGCCCCAGCATTTT. Its translation is CASSPNQGGDQPQHF.

This rearrangement joins TRBV2 to TRBJ2-7, with D possibly TRBD2 on 6 matching bases. Germline lookup yields CDR1 SNHLY and CDR2 FYNNEI. The CDR3 has 12 amino acids. Trimming shortened V by 8 bases and J by 0 bases, and 8 bases separated the two germline ends. This CDR3 is CASGGVSYEQYF. CDR3 nucleotide sequence: TGTGCCAGCGGCGGGGTCTCCTACGAGCAGTACTTC.

V gene TRBV7-9 combines with J gene TRBJ1-1; no reliable D call. V was trimmed by 2 bases and J by 1 base, leaving 11 bases between them. The CDR3 is made up of 15 amino acids. Germline V CDR1 and CDR2: SEHNR, FQNEAQ (reference sequence). The CDR3 region has the DNA TGTGCCAGCAGCTTATCTCGGTTTGGGAACACTGAAGCTTTCTTT. Protein product: CASSLSRFGNTEAFF. The whole variable domain, remainder taken from reference TRBV7-9 and TRBJ1-1, is DTGVSQNPRHKITKRGQNVTFRCDPISEHNRLYWYRQTLGQGPEFLTYFQNEAQLEKSRLLSDRFSAERPKGSFSTLEIQRTEQGDSAMYLCASSLSRFGNTEAFFGQGTRLTVV.

The chain uses TRBV6-2 or TRBV6-3 and TRBJ1-1; D not certain. Germline V gene lookup returns CDR1 MNHEY and CDR2 SVGEGT. This CDR3 region has 13 residues. V lost 4 bases, J lost 3 bases, and 9 bases lay in between. CDR3 DNA: TGTGCCAGCAGTTCGATTGCGGACACTGAAGCTTTCTTT. The encoded protein is CASSSIADTEAFF.

The chain employs TRBV29-1 and TRBJ1-5; no reliable D call. CDR3 length equals 14 residues. The ends were cut back, 6 bases at V and 0 bases at J, with 12 bases in the middle. Germline V gene data show CDR1 as SQVTM and CDR2 as ANQGSEA. The CDR3 loop is CSVVTENSNQPQHF. The CDR3 region has the DNA TGCAGCGTGGTGACGGAGAATAGCAATCAGCCCCAGCATTTT. Supplemented by reference TRBV29-1 and TRBJ1-5, the full variable domain reads SAVISQKPSRDICQRGTSLTIQCQVDSQVTMMFWYRQQPGQSLTLIATANQGSEATYESGFVIDKFPISRPNLTFSTLTVSNMSPEDSSIYLCSVVTENSNQPQHFGDGTRLSIL.

CDR3 DNA: TGTGCCAGCAGTGAACAGTCAGGGACTGGGGCCAACGTCCTGACTTTC. Its translation: CASSEQSGTGANVLTF. The chain combines TRBV2 with TRBJ2-6; perhaps TRBD1 as D (5 bases). The CDR3 is 16 residues long. V was shortened by 2 bases and J by 2 bases, with 10 bases between the two germline ends. CDR1 is SNHLY and CDR2 is FYNNEI in the germline V gene.

The chain uses TRBV27 and TRBJ2-3; D is uncertain. The CDR3 spans 13 residues. Trimming removed 2 bases from V and 6 bases from J, with 9 bases in between. Germline V lookup: CDR1 MNHEY, CDR2 SMNVEV (reference sequence). CDR3 region: CASSLLTGDTQYF. CDR3 in DNA: TGTGCCAGCAGTTTACTCACCGGGGATACGCAGTATTTT.

Only a few counts were recorded for this clone. V and J are TRBV4-1 and TRBJ1-2; D is ambiguous. With 2 bases removed from V and 0 bases from J, the gap between germline ends came to 13 bases. This CDR3 is 16 amino acids long. Per the germline V gene, CDR1 is MGHRA and CDR2 is YSYEKL. The CDR3 reads CASSQIGGFANYGYTF. DNA of the CDR3: TGCGCCAGCAGCCAAATCGGCGGCTTTGCTAACTATGGCTACACCTTC.

The table lists this clone with a few counts. This chain connects TRBV6-5 to TRBJ1-1; D uncertain. The CDR3 consists of 11 residues. Trimming stripped 7 bases from V and 1 base from J, with 4 bases between. Germline V CDR1 and CDR2: MNHEY, SVGAGI. DNA of the CDR3: TGTGCCAGCAAACAGAACACTGAAGCTTTCTTT. As protein: CASKQNTEAFF.

V gene TRBV11-2 combines with J gene TRBJ2-1; the D gene is possibly TRBD1 (6 bases). In germline, CDR1 is SGHAT, CDR2 FQNNGV. V lost 4 bases and J 1 base, leaving 20 bases between the germline ends. There are 18 residues in the CDR3. The CDR3 is CASSSGAGPSASYNEQFF. The CDR3 DNA follows: TGTGCCAGCAGCTCAGGGGCAGGGCCCTCGGCGTCCTACAATGAGCAGTTCTTC.

This chain uses TRBV11-3 with TRBJ2-5, with a tentative D call TRBD2 (5 bases). The CDR3 contains 15 residues. Germline CDR1 SGHNT, CDR2 YENEEA. Trimming left V 5 bases short and J 4 bases short, with 17 bases between. The CDR3 bases are TGTGCCAGCAGCCATCGGAGAGTCGCGGGAGAGACCCAGTACTTC. It translates to CASSHRRVAGETQYF.

V and J are TRBV6-5 and TRBJ1-2; 9 bases line up with TRBD1. The CDR3 contains 13 residues. With 11 bases clipped from V and 8 bases from J, the junction kept 12 bases outside the gene matches. Germline CDR1 is MNHEY and CDR2 is SVGAGI. Here the CDR3 reads CAAGPRQGGGYTF. Written as DNA, the CDR3 is TGTGCCGCAGGCCCCCGACAGGGGGGAGGCTACACCTTC.

This clone was detected a few times. The chain couples TRBV6-1 to TRBJ2-7, with a tentative D call TRBD1 (5 bases). Germline CDR1 and CDR2: MNHNS and SASEGT. V lost 2 bases and J 2 bases, leaving 10 bases between the germline ends. The length of the CDR3 is 14 residues. The CDR3 DNA is TGTGCCAGCAGTGAAAATCAGGGCCCCTACGAGCAGTACTTC. Its protein product is CASSENQGPYEQYF.

V is TRBV10-3 and J is TRBJ1-1, with D tentatively TRBD1 (5 bases). The CDR3 has 13 amino acids. V was pared by 3 bases and J by 1 base, with 6 bases between. The germline gives CDR1 ENHRY, CDR2 SYGVKD. Here the CDR3 DNA reads TGTGCCATCAGTGATGACAGGAACACTGAAGCTTTCTTT. Its translation: CAISDDRNTEAFF.

This clone was picked up one time. The J gene is TRBJ2-2, the V gene TRBV12-3 or TRBV12-4; D gene uncertain. This CDR3 region has 11 residues. Trimming pared 7 bases from V and 3 bases from J, leaving 3 bases between. The CDR3 region has the DNA TGTGCCAGCACTTACACCGGGGAGCTGTTTTTT. Its translation is CASTYTGELFF.

This chain links TRBV4-1 with TRBJ2-5, with 9 positions matching TRBD1. In germline, CDR1 is MGHRA, CDR2 YSYEKL. V lost 0 bases to trimming and J lost 3 bases; unmatched junction nucleotides: 11. The CDR3 is 18 amino acids. The CDR3 DNA sequence: TGCGCCAGCAGCCAAGATGGAGGGTGGGGGACAGGGAAAGAGACCCAGTACTTC. It is translated as CASSQDGGWGTGKETQYF.

V is TRBV2 and J is TRBJ1-2; 7 bases fit TRBD1. Germline CDR1 SNHLY, CDR2 FYNNEI. This CDR3 has 14 amino acids. For the CDR3, the DNA is TGTGCAACCCAAGAGGGCCAGGGGGGATATGGCTACACCTTC. This gives the protein CATQEGQGGYGYTF.

A few counts support this clone. The rearrangement joins TRBV19 to TRBJ2-3, with 15 bases aligning to TRBD2. V lost 6 bases, J lost 0 bases, and 7 bases stayed unmatched. CDR1 and CDR2 (germline): LNHDA, SQIVND (reference sequence). The CDR3 has 18 amino acids. The CDR3 loop is CASSTGLAGGPSTDTQYF. In DNA, the CDR3 is TGTGCCAGTAGCACAGGACTAGCGGGGGGGCCGAGCACAGATACGCAGTATTTT. The entire variable domain, with the rest obtained from reference TRBV19 and TRBJ2-3, is as follows: DGGITQSPKYLFRKEGQNVTLSCEQNLNHDAMYWYRQDPGQGLRLIYYSQIVNDFQKGDIAEGYSVSREKKESFPLTVTSAQKNPTAFYLCASSTGLAGGPSTDTQYFGPGTRLTVL.

The CDR3 DNA follows: TGTGCCAGTAGTACCAGACTAGCGGCAGATACGCAGTATTTT. Protein sequence: CASSTRLAADTQYF. The chain employs TRBV19 and TRBJ2-3; 9 nucleotides agree with TRBD2. In germline, CDR1 is LNHDA, CDR2 SQIVND (reference sequence). The junction had 3 bases not matched to a gene; V was cut back by 4 bases and J by 4 bases. This CDR3 has 14 amino acids.

The CDR3 nucleotides read TGTGCCAGCAGTTTTCAGGCGAACTACGAGCAGTACGTC. It specifies CASSFQANYEQYV. This chain joins TRBV12-3 or TRBV12-4 and TRBJ2-7; no definite D call. Trimming took 3 bases from V and 3 from J, leaving 9 bases between them. This CDR3 is 13 amino acids long.

The chain carries TRBV5-1 and TRBJ2-5, with a possible D match to TRBD2 (5 bases). Germline-derived CDR1 and CDR2 are SGHRS and YFSETQ. V dropped 4 bases and J dropped 5 bases, with 9 bases sitting between them. CDR3 length equals 12 residues. This CDR3 is CASSPTGETQYF. CDR3 DNA sequence: TGCGCCAGCAGCCCGACGGGGGAGACCCAGTACTTC.

The chain couples TRBV6-5 to TRBJ1-6; the match to TRBD1 covers 8 bases. V lost 4 bases to trimming and J lost 8 bases; unmatched junction nucleotides: 7. In germline, CDR1 is MNHEY, CDR2 SVGAGI. There are 15 residues in the CDR3. The CDR3 DNA sequence: TGTGCCAGCAGTTCCTCTTACAGGGGGGATTCACCCCTCCACTTT. Translation gives CASSSSYRGDSPLHF.